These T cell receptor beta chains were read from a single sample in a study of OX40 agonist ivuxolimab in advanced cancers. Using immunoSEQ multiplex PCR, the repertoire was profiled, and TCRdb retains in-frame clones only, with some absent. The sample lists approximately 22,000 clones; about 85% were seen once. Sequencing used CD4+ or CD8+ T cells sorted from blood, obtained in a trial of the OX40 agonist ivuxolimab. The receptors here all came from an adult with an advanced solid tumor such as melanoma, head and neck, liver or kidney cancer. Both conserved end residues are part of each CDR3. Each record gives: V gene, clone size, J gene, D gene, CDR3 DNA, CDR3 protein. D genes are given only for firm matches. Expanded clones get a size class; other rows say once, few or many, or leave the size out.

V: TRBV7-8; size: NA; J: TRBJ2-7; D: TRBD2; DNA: TGTGCCAGCAGCTTGGGAGGGGACGAGCAGTACTTC; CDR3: CASSLGGDEQYF
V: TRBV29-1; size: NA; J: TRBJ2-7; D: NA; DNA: TGCAGCGTCCGCAAGCTTTACGAGCAGTACTTC; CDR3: CSVRKLYEQYF
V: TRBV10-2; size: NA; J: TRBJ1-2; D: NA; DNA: TGCGCCAGCAGCCAGGGGAATCCCTATGGCTACACCTTC; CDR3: CASSQGNPYGYTF
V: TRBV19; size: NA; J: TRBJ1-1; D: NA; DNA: TGTGCCAGTAGTATAGTACCGGGCCGTCCTTTCATGAACACTGAAGCTTTCTTT; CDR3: CASSIVPGRPFMNTEAFF
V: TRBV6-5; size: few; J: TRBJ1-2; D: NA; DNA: TGTGCCAGCAGTTACTCGTTCCCACATGTTAACTATGGCTACACCTTC; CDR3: CASSYSFPHVNYGYTF
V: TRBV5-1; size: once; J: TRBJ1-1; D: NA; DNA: TGCGCCAGCAGCTTTGGACAGTCTAACACTGAAGCTTTCTTT; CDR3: CASSFGQSNTEAFF
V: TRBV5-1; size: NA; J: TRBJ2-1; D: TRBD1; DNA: TGCGCCAGCAGCTTGGAGCCAGGGGGTGCTTACAATGAGCAGTTCTTC; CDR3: CASSLEPGGAYNEQFF
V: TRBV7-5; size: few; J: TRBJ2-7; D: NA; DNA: TGTGTCAGAAGCCCTCCCCCGGAAGTAGCGGGGGGGCATAACGAGCAGTACTTC; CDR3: CVRSPPPEVAGGHNEQYF
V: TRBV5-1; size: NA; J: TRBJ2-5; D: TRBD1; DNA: TGCGCCAGCAGCTTGGCCCTCGGGACAGAAGAAGAGACCCAGTACTTC; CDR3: CASSLALGTEEETQYF
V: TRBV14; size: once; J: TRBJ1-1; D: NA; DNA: TGTGCCAGCAGCCCCAGGGCTAGAATCACTGAAGCTTTCTTT; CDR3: CASSPRARITEAFF
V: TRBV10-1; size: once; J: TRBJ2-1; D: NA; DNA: TGCGCCAGCAGTTCTAGGGACCGCCGCAGCAATGAGCAGTTCTTC; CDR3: CASSSRDRRSNEQFF
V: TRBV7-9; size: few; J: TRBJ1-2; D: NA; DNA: TGTGCCAGCACAACCTCGACGTATGGCTACACCTTC; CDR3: CASTTSTYGYTF
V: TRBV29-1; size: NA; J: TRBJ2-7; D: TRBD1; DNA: TGCAGCGTTGAATTAACAGGGGGCCACGAGCAGTACTTC; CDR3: CSVELTGGHEQYF
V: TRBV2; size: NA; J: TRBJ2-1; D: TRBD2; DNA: TGTGCCAGCACCCCCTCGGGACTAGCGAATGAGCAGTTCTTC; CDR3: CASTPSGLANEQFF
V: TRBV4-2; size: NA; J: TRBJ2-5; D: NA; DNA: TGTGCCAGCAGCCAAGGAGAGGGTAAGGGGCCAGAGACCCAGTACTTC; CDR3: CASSQGEGKGPETQYF
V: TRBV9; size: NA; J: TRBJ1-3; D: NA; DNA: TGTGCCAGCAGCGTTAGCTCTGGAAACACCATATATTTT; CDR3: CASSVSSGNTIYF
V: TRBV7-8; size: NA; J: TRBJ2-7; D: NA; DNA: TGTGCCAGCAGCTTAGGGCAGTCACCCTCCTACGAGCAGTACTTC; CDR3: CASSLGQSPSYEQYF
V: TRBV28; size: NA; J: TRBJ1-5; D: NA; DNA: TGTGCCAGCAGTTTACGGGGCCAGGGCAATCAGCCCCAGCATTTT; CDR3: CASSLRGQGNQPQHF
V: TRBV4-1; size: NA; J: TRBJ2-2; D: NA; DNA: TGCGCCAGCAGCCAACAGGCCTGGGGAGGCACCGGGGAGCTGTTTTTT; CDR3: CASSQQAWGGTGELFF
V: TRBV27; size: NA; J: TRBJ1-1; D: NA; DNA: TGTGCCAGCAGTTCCCAGGGGACCATGAACACTGAAGCTTTCTTT; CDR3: CASSSQGTMNTEAFF
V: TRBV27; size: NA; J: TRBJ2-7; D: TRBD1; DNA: TGTGCCAGCAGTTTGGGACAGGAGTACGAGCAGTACTTC; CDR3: CASSLGQEYEQYF
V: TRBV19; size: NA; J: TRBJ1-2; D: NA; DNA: TGTGCCAGTAGTATAGATCCAACAGCCTCCTATGGCTACACCTTC; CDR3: CASSIDPTASYGYTF
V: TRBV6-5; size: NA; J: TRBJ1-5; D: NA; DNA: TGTGCCAGCAGTTACTCGGACAGCAGCAATCAGCCCCAGCATTTT; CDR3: CASSYSDSSNQPQHF
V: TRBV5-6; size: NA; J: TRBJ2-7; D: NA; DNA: TGTGCCAGCAGCTGGCGGGACAGCGGGATAGGGCAGTACTTC; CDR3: CASSWRDSGIGQYF
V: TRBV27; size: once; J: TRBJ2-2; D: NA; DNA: TGTGCCAGCAGTTTAAATGGCGGGGCGGGCGGGGAGCTGTTTTTT; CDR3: CASSLNGGAGGELFF
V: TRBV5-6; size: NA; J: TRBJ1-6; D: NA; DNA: TGTGCCAGCAGCTTCTCGGGGATAGGTTCACCCCTCCACTTT; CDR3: CASSFSGIGSPLHF
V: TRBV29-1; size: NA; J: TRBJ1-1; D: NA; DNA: TGCAGCGTTGAAGATCGGGCCACGAACACTGAAGCTTTCTTT; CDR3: CSVEDRATNTEAFF
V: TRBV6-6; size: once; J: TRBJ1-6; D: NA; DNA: TGTGCCAGCAGTCCGGGCAGCCCACCCCTCCACTTT; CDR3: CASSPGSPPLHF
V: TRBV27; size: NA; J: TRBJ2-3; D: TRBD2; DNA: TGTGCCAGCAGTTTATCGTGGCTAGCGGGGGGGGCAGATACGCAGTATTTT; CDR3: CASSLSWLAGGADTQYF
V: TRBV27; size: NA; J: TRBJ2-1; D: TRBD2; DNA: TGTGCCAGCAGTTTATCCCCAGCGGGAGCCTACAATGAGCAGTTCTTC; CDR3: CASSLSPAGAYNEQFF
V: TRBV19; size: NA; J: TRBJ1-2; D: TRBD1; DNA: TGTGCCAGTAGTACCAGACAGGGAGATGGCTACACCTTC; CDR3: CASSTRQGDGYTF
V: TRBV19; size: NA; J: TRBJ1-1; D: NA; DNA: TGTGCCAGTAGTTCGCGGGACGGACTCTTGAACACTGAAGCTTTCTTT; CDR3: CASSSRDGLLNTEAFF
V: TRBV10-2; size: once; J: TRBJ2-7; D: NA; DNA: TGCGCCACCAACCCTACCGAATCAACCTACGAGCAGTACTTC; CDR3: CATNPTESTYEQYF
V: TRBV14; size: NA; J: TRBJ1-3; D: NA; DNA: TGTGCCAGCAGCCAAGATAGTTCGGCTGCTCCCTCTGGAAACACCATATATTTT; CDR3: CASSQDSSAAPSGNTIYF
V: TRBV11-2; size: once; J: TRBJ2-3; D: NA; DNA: TGTGCCAGCAGCTTAATCAACACAGATACGCAGTATTTT; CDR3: CASSLINTDTQYF
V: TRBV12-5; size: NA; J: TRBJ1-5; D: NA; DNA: TGTGCTAGTGCTCTCGGGACGTTTAGCAATCAGCCCCAGCATTTT; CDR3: CASALGTFSNQPQHF
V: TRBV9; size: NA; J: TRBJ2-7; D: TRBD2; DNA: TGTGCCAGCAGCCTTAGCGGGGAGACCTACGAGCAGTACTTC; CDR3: CASSLSGETYEQYF
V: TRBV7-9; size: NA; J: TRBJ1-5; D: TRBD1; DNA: TGTGCCAGCAGCTCTACAGGGGGCGGAGAGCCCCAGCATTTT; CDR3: CASSSTGGGEPQHF
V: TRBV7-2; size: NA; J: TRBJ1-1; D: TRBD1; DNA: TGTGCCAGCAGCCACGGTCAGGGGGCGAACACTGAAGCTTTCTTT; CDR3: CASSHGQGANTEAFF
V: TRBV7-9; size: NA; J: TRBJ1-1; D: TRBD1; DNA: TGTGCCAGCGGACCCGGGACAGGGGGGAACACTGAAGCTTTCTTT; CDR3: CASGPGTGGNTEAFF
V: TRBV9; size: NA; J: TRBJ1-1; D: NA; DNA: TGTGCCAGCAGCCCGGGATGGGGGGCGAACACTGAAGCTTTCTTT; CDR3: CASSPGWGANTEAFF
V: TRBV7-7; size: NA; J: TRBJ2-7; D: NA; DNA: TGTGCCAGCAGCTTAGCTGGGACCGGCGAGCAGTACTTC; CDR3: CASSLAGTGEQYF
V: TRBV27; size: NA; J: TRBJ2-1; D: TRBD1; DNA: TGTGCCACCGCGGACAGGGGGCAAGAGGATGAGCAGTTCTTC; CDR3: CATADRGQEDEQFF